Listed below are T cell receptor beta chains from one sample, sequenced in a study of CD4 and CD8 cells across lung adenocarcinoma regions. TCRdb analysed the PCR reads with MiXCR anew, one entry per CDR3 protein. This table has around 25,000 distinct CDR3 sequences, 45% to 50% appearing once. The sample was CD8+ T cells from the center of a lung tumor. The source of these receptors is a male donor with lung adenocarcinoma. The CD4 and CD8 labels of this study may be unreliable. Each CDR3 is given with its conserved first and last residue. Fields, in order: V gene, J gene, clone size, D gene, CDR3 DNA, CDR3 protein. The D gene is left open where the match is weak. For some rows the clone size is stated as once, few or many, or as a class when expanded; others skip it.

TRBV27	TRBJ1-2	many	TRBD1	TGTGCCAGCGGCCGGACAGGGGGTAATGGCTACACCTTC	CASGRTGGNGYTF
TRBV27	TRBJ2-5	few	NA	TGTGCCAGCAGTTTTGGCGGGTCCTTACAAGAGACCCAGTACTTC	CASSFGGSLQETQYF
TRBV6-1	TRBJ1-6	NA	TRBD1	TGTGCCAGCAGGACCGGGACAGGGGAATATTCACCCCTCCACTTT	CASRTGTGEYSPLHF
TRBV27	TRBJ2-5	NA	NA	TGTGCCAGCAGTTCCGAGGCCCAGTACTTC	CASSSEAQYF
TRBV12-5	TRBJ2-5	many	TRBD2	TGTGCTAGTGGTTTGGGACTAGCGGGAGGTTGGGAGACCCAGTACTTC	CASGLGLAGGWETQYF
TRBV6-5	TRBJ1-2	NA	TRBD1	TGTGCCAGCAGTTACACAGGGACAGGGGAACGGAGCTACACCTTC	CASSYTGTGERSYTF
TRBV27	TRBJ2-4	NA	NA	TGTGCCAGCATCTCGAGGGTGGGAGCCAAGAACACTCAGTACTTC	CASISRVGAKNTQYF
TRBV10-1	TRBJ2-3	NA	TRBD2	TGCGCCAGCAGTGAGTCCGACCTAGCGGGAGGATCAGATACGCAGTATTTT	CASSESDLAGGSDTQYF
TRBV6-1	TRBJ2-7	many	TRBD2	TGTGCCAGCAGCCTAGGGACTAGCGGTACGTACGAGCAGTACTTC	CASSLGTSGTYEQYF
TRBV11-2	TRBJ1-4	NA	TRBD1	TGTGCCAGCAGCCCGGACAGGGTGCATGAAAAACTGTTTTTT	CASSPDRVHEKLFF
TRBV6-1	TRBJ2-5	NA	TRBD1	TGTGCCAGCAGCCGGACAGGGTACCAAGAGACCCAGTACTTC	CASSRTGYQETQYF
TRBV6-1	TRBJ2-5	NA	NA	TGTGCCAGCAGGGAAGCCGGGACCGGGGACGGGGATACCCAGTACTTC	CASREAGTGDGDTQYF
TRBV4-2	TRBJ2-1	NA	NA	TGTGCCAGCAGCCCCGCCAGTGACGCCTACAATGAGCAGTTCTTC	CASSPASDAYNEQFF
TRBV10-2	TRBJ1-4	NA	NA	TGCGCCAGCAGTCAGGCATACGGGGAAAAACTGTTTTTT	CASSQAYGEKLFF
TRBV10-2	TRBJ2-4	NA	NA	TGCGCCAGCAGTGAGCCGGCGGTGCTAGCCAAAAATACGCAGTACTTC	CASSEPAVLAKNTQYF
TRBV6-1	TRBJ1-2	once	TRBD1	TGTGCCAGCAGGACGACAGGGTTCTATGGCTACACCTTC	CASRTTGFYGYTF
TRBV27	TRBJ1-2	NA	TRBD1	TGTGCCAGCAGTCCAGGGACAGAGAGTGGCTACACCTTC	CASSPGTESGYTF
TRBV28	TRBJ2-4	NA	NA	TGTGCCTCCGCGATGCGGGCGGACATTCAGTACTTC	CASAMRADIQYF
TRBV6-2/TRBV6-3	TRBJ1-1	few	NA	TGTGCCAGCAGCTTGGGGGCCGGCACTGAAGCTTTCTTT	CASSLGAGTEAFF
TRBV6-1	TRBJ2-3	NA	NA	NA	CASRETWAGGTDEQFF
TRBV11-2	TRBJ2-7	NA	NA	TGTGCCAGCAGCTTAGAACCGACCTCGGAGCAGTACTTC	CASSLEPTSEQYF
TRBV27	TRBJ2-1	NA	NA	TGTGCCAGCAGTTTTGCGGGATCCTACAATGAGCAGTTCTTC	CASSFAGSYNEQFF
TRBV6-1	TRBJ1-2	once	NA	TGTGCCAGCAGTGAAGACAGGCGATACCTACATGGGTACATCTTT	CASSEDRRYLHGYIF
TRBV10-3	TRBJ2-3	NA	NA	TGTGCCGGGGGGATGGGGCGGAGCGACCAAGATACCCAGTATTTT	CAGGMGRSDQDTQYF
TRBV11-2	TRBJ2-7	NA	NA	TGTGCCAGGGGCCGACGGGGGTGGGACAAAGAGACGCAGTACTTC	CARGRRGWDKETQYF
TRBV15	TRBJ2-2	NA	NA	TGTGCCACCAGCAGAGAACGGACGAACACCGGGGAGCTGTTTTTT	CATSRERTNTGELFF
TRBV6-5	TRBJ2-7	few	TRBD2	TGTGCCAGCACAACGGGAGGGTATGAGCAGTACTTC	CASTTGGYEQYF